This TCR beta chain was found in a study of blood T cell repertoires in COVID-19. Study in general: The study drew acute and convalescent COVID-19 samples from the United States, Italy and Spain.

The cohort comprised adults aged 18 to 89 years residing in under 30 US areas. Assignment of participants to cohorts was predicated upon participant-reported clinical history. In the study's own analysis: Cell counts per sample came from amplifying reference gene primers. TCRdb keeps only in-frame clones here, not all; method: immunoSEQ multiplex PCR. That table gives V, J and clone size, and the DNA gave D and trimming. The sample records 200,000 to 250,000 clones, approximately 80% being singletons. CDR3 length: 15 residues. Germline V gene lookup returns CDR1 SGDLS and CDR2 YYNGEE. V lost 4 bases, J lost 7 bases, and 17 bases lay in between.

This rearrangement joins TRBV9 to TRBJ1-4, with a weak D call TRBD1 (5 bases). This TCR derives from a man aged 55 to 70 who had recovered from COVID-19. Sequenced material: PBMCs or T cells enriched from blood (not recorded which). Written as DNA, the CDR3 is TGTGCCAGCAGCCGCCTCGGCGAGGACATTGAAAAACTGTTTTTT. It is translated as CASSRLGEDIEKLFF.